The 30 T cell receptor beta chains in this list originate from one sample, sequenced in a study of pediatric ulcerative colitis. Using immunoSEQ multiplex PCR, the repertoire was profiled, and TCRdb retains in-frame clones only, with some absent. In the table there are some 50,000 clones, around 79% of which are singletons. Rectal tissue came from one to two pinch biopsies taken at colonoscopy. The sequenced material came from gut tissue. The receptors were sampled from a girl aged 5 to 17 with moderate ulcerative colitis.

This rearrangement joins TRBV14 to TRBJ2-5; 7 nucleotides agree with TRBD1. Unmatched junction bases numbered 4, after V lost 4 bases and J lost 2 bases. There are 14 residues in the CDR3. Germline-derived CDR1 and CDR2 are SGHDN and FVKESK. The CDR3 reads CASSPWDRQETQYF. The CDR3, as DNA: TGTGCCAGCAGCCCCTGGGACAGACAAGAGACCCAGTACTTC.

The J gene is TRBJ2-7, the V gene TRBV2, with TRBD1 matching 10 bases. The germline V gene encodes CDR1 SNHLY and CDR2 FYNNEI. This CDR3 contains 13 residues. The trim removed 7 bases at V and 5 bases at J, leaving 5 bases unmatched. CDR3 in amino acids: CASNLGTGDEQYF. The CDR3 DNA reads as TGTGCCAGCAACCTCGGGACAGGGGACGAGCAGTACTTC.

This clone was counted once. This chain links TRBV7-9 with TRBJ2-7; D is uncertain. The germline V gene has CDR1 SEHNR and CDR2 FQNEAQ (reference sequence). V lost 0 bases and J lost 6, with 6 bases in between. CDR3 length: 12 residues. CDR3 loop: CASSLAEREQYF. CDR3 bases: TGTGCCAGCAGCTTAGCGGAACGCGAGCAGTACTTC.

J is TRBJ2-7 and V is TRBV28; unclear D gene. Between the trimmed V and J ends, which lost 5 bases and 6 bases, there was a span of 5 bases. Germline V gene sequence: CDR1 MDHEN, CDR2 SYDVKM. The CDR3 is 10 amino acids. The CDR3 DNA is TGTGCCAGCAGTGCCTTCGAGCAGTACTTC. This codes for CASSAFEQYF.

This sequence joins TRBV9 and TRBJ2-7; 7 bases align to TRBD1. J was trimmed by 9 bases and V by 1 base; bases with no gene match: 7. Germline V gives CDR1 SGDLS, CDR2 YYNGEE. There are 13 residues in the CDR3. The chain's CDR3 is CASSVMAGGRQYF. CDR3 sequence (DNA): TGTGCCAGCAGCGTAATGGCAGGGGGAAGGCAGTACTTC.

The CDR3 DNA is TGTGCCAGCAGCTTGGACCCCACGCTAGCGGTCTACGAGCAGTACTTC. It is translated as CASSLDPTLAVYEQYF. The chain carries TRBV5-4 and TRBJ2-7, with TRBD2 matching 7 bases. The germline CDR1 and CDR2 sequences are SGHNT and YYREEE (reference sequence). J lost 3 bases, V lost 0 bases, and 9 bases had no gene match. The CDR3 totals 16 residues.

V and J are TRBV5-1 and TRBJ2-7; 7 bases map to TRBD1. Germline-derived CDR1 and CDR2 are SGHRS and YFSETQ. V was pared by 0 bases and J by 2 bases, with 2 bases of the junction left unmatched. The CDR3 spans 14 residues. CDR3: CASSLGQGPYEQYF. DNA for the CDR3: TGCGCCAGCAGCTTGGGACAGGGACCCTACGAGCAGTACTTC.

The chain couples TRBV7-9 to TRBJ2-1, with D tentatively TRBD2 (6 bases). Germline CDR1 and CDR2: SEHNR and FQNEAQ (reference sequence). This CDR3 is 16 amino acids long. With 2 bases removed from V and 8 bases from J, the gap between germline ends came to 19 bases. The CDR3 DNA reads as TGTGCCAGCAGCTTAATTCTTGGACTATTACAGTATGAGCAGTTCTTC. Translation: CASSLILGLLQYEQFF.

There are a few counts of this clone. The chain uses TRBV7-8 and TRBJ1-5; D uncertain. CDR3 size: 13 residues. V was shortened by 5 bases and J by 6 bases, with 11 bases between the two germline ends. Germline V lookup: CDR1 SGHVS, CDR2 FQNEAQ. CDR3 residues: CASSPAWGQPQHF. CDR3 in DNA: TGTGCCAGCAGCCCAGCATGGGGTCAGCCCCAGCATTTT.

This rearrangement joins TRBV28 to TRBJ2-5, with D perhaps assigned TRBD1 or TRBD2 (5 bases each). The CDR3 runs 11 residues. The germline V gene has CDR1 MDHEN and CDR2 SYDVKM. V shed 7 bases and J shed 5 bases, with 8 bases lying between them. As DNA, the CDR3 is TGTGCCAGCACGGGGCGGGAGACCCAGTACTTC. Translation: CASTGRETQYF.

The sample holds one count of this clone. V usage is TRBV28 and J usage is TRBJ2-7; D may be TRBD1 (6 bases). Deletions cut 2 bases from V and 2 bases from J, with 19 bases between. CDR3 length equals 17 residues. CDR1 MDHEN and CDR2 SYDVKM come from the germline V gene. The CDR3 here is CASSLSIRDTRTYEQYF. CDR3 nucleotides: TGTGCCAGCAGTTTAAGTATCAGGGACACCAGAACCTACGAGCAGTACTTC.

V and J are TRBV19 and TRBJ1-4, with TRBD1 matching 8 bases. The V gene's germline CDR1 is LNHDA and CDR2 SQIVND (reference sequence). This CDR3 comprises 15 residues. Losses at the gene ends were 6 bases for V and 7 bases for J; bases not matched to a gene: 10. CDR3 DNA sequence: TGTGCCAGTAGCACGACAGGGGAGGGAGGTGAAAAACTGTTTTTT. It is translated as CASSTTGEGGEKLFF.

CDR3 nucleotides: TGTGCCTACAACGGGGGGGTCTATGGCTACACCTTC. Its protein product is CAYNGGVYGYTF. This sequence joins TRBV30 and TRBJ1-2; D possibly corresponds to TRBD1 (5 bases). The length of the CDR3 is 12 residues. Trimming took off 7 bases at V and 4 bases at J, with 13 bases between the two ends. Germline V gene lookup returns CDR1 GTSNPN and CDR2 SVGIG (reference sequence).

CDR3 loop: CASGRSNYGYTF. DNA of the CDR3: TGTGCCAGCGGGAGATCTAACTATGGCTACACCTTC. This rearrangement joins TRBV6-5 to TRBJ1-2, with D unresolved. In germline, CDR1 is MNHEY, CDR2 SVGAGI. This CDR3 comprises 12 residues. V was pared by 8 bases and J by 0 bases, with 7 bases between.

The chain uses TRBV4-1 and TRBJ2-3; 8 nucleotides align to TRBD1. Germline CDR1 MGHRA, CDR2 YSYEKL. The CDR3 length is 14 residues. With V trimmed by 1 base and J by 4 bases, 1 base remained unmatched. The CDR3 loop is CASSQATGADTQYF. CDR3 coding DNA: TGCGCCAGCAGCCAAGCGACAGGGGCAGATACGCAGTATTTT.

V is TRBV4-1 and J is TRBJ1-4; D is ambiguous. Germline CDR1 reads MGHRA; CDR2 reads YSYEKL. The CDR3 contains 18 residues. With 4 bases removed from V and 7 bases from J, the gap between germline ends came to 25 bases. The CDR3 DNA sequence: TGCGCCAGCAGCCCCGATCCCTATGGTCTAGCTACGGCTGAAAAACTGTTTTTT. This encodes CASSPDPYGLATAEKLFF.

The CDR3 region has the DNA TGTGCCAGCAGCGTAAGAGGGTACACCGGGGAGCTGTTTTTT. Translating gives CASSVRGYTGELFF. The genes are TRBV9 and TRBJ2-2; tentative D call: TRBD2 (5 bases). Between the trimmed V and J ends, which lost 1 base and 3 bases, there was a span of 7 bases. This CDR3 region has 14 residues. Germline V gives CDR1 SGDLS, CDR2 YYNGEE.

This clone was seen more than once but under ten times. V and J are TRBV6-5 and TRBJ1-1; unclear D gene. This CDR3 is 15 amino acids long. Germline-derived CDR1 and CDR2 are MNHEY and SVGAGI. With 0 bases removed from V and 6 bases from J, the gap between germline ends came to 14 bases. CDR3 bases: TGTGCCAGCAGTTACTCGATAGTCGGGCAATCTGAAGCTTTCTTT. Translation gives CASSYSIVGQSEAFF.

The genes are TRBV19 and TRBJ2-1; D perhaps matches TRBD2 (6 bases). CDR1 and CDR2 (germline): LNHDA, SQIVND (reference sequence). The V gene lost 3 bases and the J gene lost 2 bases, with 8 bases spanning the gap. The CDR3 sequence is 14 residues long. The CDR3 protein is CASSIGGAYNEQFF. The CDR3 nucleotides read TGTGCCAGTAGTATCGGGGGAGCCTACAATGAGCAGTTCTTC. Together with reference TRBV19 and TRBJ2-1, the CDR3 gives the full variable domain: DGGITQSPKYLFRKEGQNVTLSCEQNLNHDAMYWYRQDPGQGLRLIYYSQIVNDFQKGDIAEGYSVSREKKESFPLTVTSAQKNPTAFYLCASSIGGAYNEQFFGPGTRLTVL.

This chain links TRBV30 with TRBJ2-7; D may be TRBD1 (5 bases). From germline, CDR1 is GTSNPN and CDR2 SVGIG (reference sequence). The V gene lost 2 bases and the J gene lost 3 bases, with 14 bases spanning the gap. There are 14 residues in the CDR3. The CDR3 region has the DNA TGTGCCTGGAGTCCCAATTGGGGCAGCTACGAGCAGTACTTC. Amino acid sequence: CAWSPNWGSYEQYF.

This chain uses TRBV27 with TRBJ2-3; D gene ambiguous. From germline, CDR1 is MNHEY and CDR2 SMNVEV (reference sequence). The CDR3 spans 11 residues. The ends were cut back, 8 bases at V and 6 bases at J, with 9 bases in the middle. The CDR3 spells CASGRLDTQYF. The CDR3 region has the DNA TGTGCCAGCGGTCGCTTGGATACGCAGTATTTT.

On this clone: Other nucleotide sequences in the sample specify the same CDR3. This chain joins TRBV2 and TRBJ1-5; D is ambiguous. This CDR3 region has 12 residues. V dropped 3 bases and J dropped 0 bases, with 0 bases sitting between them. Germline V CDR1 and CDR2: SNHLY, FYNNEI. Here the CDR3 reads CASSDSNQPQHF. The CDR3 nucleotides read TGTGCCAGCAGTGATAGCAATCAGCCCCAGCATTTT.

The chain joins TRBV5-4 to TRBJ2-7, with TRBD2 matching over 9 bases. V lost 0 bases to trimming and J lost 6 bases; unmatched junction nucleotides: 7. Looked up from germline, CDR1 is SGHNT and CDR2 is YYREEE (reference sequence). This CDR3 has 15 amino acids. DNA for the CDR3: TGTGCCAGCAGCTTGGTTCCAGCGGGAGGCAGCGAGCAGTACTTC. Translation gives CASSLVPAGGSEQYF.

This sequence joins TRBV2 and TRBJ2-1; 10 positions agree with TRBD2. This CDR3 has 14 amino acids. With V trimmed by 6 bases and J by 9 bases, 8 bases remained unmatched. Germline loops: CDR1 SNHLY, CDR2 FYNNEI. The CDR3, as DNA: TGTGCCAGCAGGAGAACTAGCGGGACCAGTGAGCAGTTCTTC. Its translation is CASRRTSGTSEQFF. The full variable domain, completed using reference TRBV2 and TRBJ2-1, is EPEVTQTPSHQVTQMGQEVILRCVPISNHLYFYWYRQILGQKVEFLVSFYNNEISEKSEIFDDQFSVERPDGSNFTLKIRSTKLEDSAMYFCASRRTSGTSEQFFGPGTRLTVL.

The chain is built from TRBV6-6 and TRBJ1-1; D gene unclear. The V gene's germline CDR1 is MNHNY and CDR2 SVGAGI (reference sequence). This CDR3 is built from 10 residues. The V end lost 2 bases, the J end lost 10 bases, and 5 bases lay between the germline ends. CDR3 loop: CASSYRGAFF. The CDR3 bases are TGTGCCAGCAGTTACCGAGGAGCTTTCTTT.

J is TRBJ1-1 and V is TRBV6-5; weak D call: TRBD1 (5 bases). In germline, CDR1 is MNHEY, CDR2 SVGAGI. Trimming stripped 6 bases from V and 1 base from J, with 9 bases between. This CDR3 contains 13 residues. The CDR3 region has the DNA TGTGCCAGCAGCCCGACAGAGAACACTGAAGCTTTCTTT. Protein: CASSPTENTEAFF.

This clone has just a few counts. The rearrangement joins TRBV9 to TRBJ2-5; the D call may be TRBD1 or TRBD2 (6 bases each). The CDR3 contains 14 residues. Germline CDR1 SGDLS, CDR2 YYNGEE. V lost 2 bases and J lost 4, with 12 bases in between. CDR3 loop: CASSVSGGGETQYF. CDR3 DNA sequence: TGTGCCAGCAGCGTGAGTGGAGGGGGAGAGACCCAGTACTTC.

The rearrangement uses TRBV28 and TRBJ1-4; TRBD1 might be the D (5 bases). V was cut by 7 bases and J by 5 bases, with 26 bases left in between. This CDR3 is built from 18 residues. From germline, CDR1 is MDHEN and CDR2 SYDVKM. For the CDR3, the DNA is TGTGCCAGCACCCCCGCCGGGACCGCCGTTTGGGGGAATGAAAAACTGTTTTTT. This codes for CASTPAGTAVWGNEKLFF.

The sample holds a few counts of this clone. The V and J genes are TRBV6-5 and TRBJ1-1; D is unresolved. Per germline, CDR1 MNHEY and CDR2 SVGAGI. V lost 6 bases to trimming and J lost 7 bases, with 15 bases between them. The CDR3 totals 13 residues. The CDR3 spells CASSLGLNSEAFF. CDR3 bases: TGTGCCAGCAGCCTAGGGTTGAATAGTGAAGCTTTCTTT.

This sequence joins TRBV19 and TRBJ2-7, with D perhaps matching TRBD2 (5 bases). The CDR3 is 13 residues long. With 4 bases removed from V and 2 bases from J, the gap between germline ends came to 9 bases. Germline assignment: CDR1 LNHDA and CDR2 SQIVND (reference sequence). CDR3 in DNA: TGTGCCAGTAGTAGTGGACTTGCCTACGAGCAGTACTTC. As protein: CASSSGLAYEQYF.